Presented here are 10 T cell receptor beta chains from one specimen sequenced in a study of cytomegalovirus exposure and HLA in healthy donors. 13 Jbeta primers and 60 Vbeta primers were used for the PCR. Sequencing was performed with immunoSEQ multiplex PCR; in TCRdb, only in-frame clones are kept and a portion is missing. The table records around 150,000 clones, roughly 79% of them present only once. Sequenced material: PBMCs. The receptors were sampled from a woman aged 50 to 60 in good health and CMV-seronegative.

The CDR3 protein is CASSLRRTGDQPQHF. The CDR3 nucleotides are TGTGCCAGCAGCTTACGCCGGACAGGGGATCAGCCCCAGCATTTT. The V call is TRBV7-2, the J call TRBJ1-5; 9 nucleotides agree with TRBD1. This CDR3 spans 15 amino acids. Germline CDR1 SGHTA, CDR2 FQGNSA. The J segment lost 5 bases and the V segment lost 2 bases, leaving 4 bases of the junction unmatched. Together with reference TRBV7-2 and TRBJ1-5, the CDR3 gives the full variable domain: GAGVSQSPSNKVTEKGKDVELRCDPISGHTALYWYRQSLGQGLEFLIYFQGNSAPDKSGLPSDRFSAERTGGSVSTLTIQRTQQEDSAVYLCASSLRRTGDQPQHFGDGTRLSIL.

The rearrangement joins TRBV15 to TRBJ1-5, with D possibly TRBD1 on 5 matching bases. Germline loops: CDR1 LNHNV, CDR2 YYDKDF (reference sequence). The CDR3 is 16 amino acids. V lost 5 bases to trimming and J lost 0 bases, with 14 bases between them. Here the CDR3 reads CATSDRQPYSNQPQHF. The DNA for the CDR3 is TGTGCCACCAGCGACCGACAGCCTTATAGCAATCAGCCCCAGCATTTT. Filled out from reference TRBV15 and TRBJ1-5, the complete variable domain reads DAMVIQNPRYQVTQFGKPVTLSCSQTLNHNVMYWYQQKSSQAPKLLFHYYDKDFNNEADTPDNFQSRRPNTSFCFLDIRSPGLGDTAMYLCATSDRQPYSNQPQHFGDGTRLSIL.

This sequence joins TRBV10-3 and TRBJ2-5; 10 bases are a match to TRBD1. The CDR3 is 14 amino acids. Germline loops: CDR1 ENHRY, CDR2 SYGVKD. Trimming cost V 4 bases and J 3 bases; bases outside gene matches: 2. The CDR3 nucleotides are TGTGCCATCAGTGGGGGACAGGGGAAAGAGACCCAGTACTTC. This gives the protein CAISGGQGKETQYF.

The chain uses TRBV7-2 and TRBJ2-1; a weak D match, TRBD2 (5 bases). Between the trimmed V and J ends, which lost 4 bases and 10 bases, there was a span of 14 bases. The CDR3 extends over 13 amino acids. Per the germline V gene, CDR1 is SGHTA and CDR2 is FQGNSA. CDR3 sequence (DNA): TGTGCCAGCAGCTCCGCCGGGGTGTACGAGCAGTTCTTC. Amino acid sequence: CASSSAGVYEQFF.

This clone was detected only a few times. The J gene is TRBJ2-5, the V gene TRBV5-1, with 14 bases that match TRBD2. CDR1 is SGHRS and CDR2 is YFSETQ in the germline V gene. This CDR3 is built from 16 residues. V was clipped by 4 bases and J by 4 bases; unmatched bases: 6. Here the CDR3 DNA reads TGCGCCAGCAGCATTACCGGGACTAGCGGGGGAGAGACCCAGTACTTC. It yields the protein CASSITGTSGGETQYF.

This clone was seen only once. The CDR3 here is CASSSLGSGDNEQFF. The CDR3 region has the DNA TGTGCCAGCAGTTCCTTGGGGTCAGGGGACAATGAGCAGTTCTTC. The chain recombines TRBV27 with TRBJ2-1; D is possibly TRBD1 (6 bases). Germline V CDR1 and CDR2: MNHEY, SMNVEV (reference sequence). CDR3 length: 15 amino acids. V was pared by 4 bases and J by 5 bases, with 15 bases between.

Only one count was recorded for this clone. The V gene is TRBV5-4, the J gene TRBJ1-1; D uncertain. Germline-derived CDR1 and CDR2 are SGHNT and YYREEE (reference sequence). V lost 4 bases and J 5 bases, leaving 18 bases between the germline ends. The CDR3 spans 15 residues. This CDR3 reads CASSDQPRGETEAFF. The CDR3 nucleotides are TGTGCCAGCAGCGATCAACCGAGAGGAGAGACTGAAGCTTTCTTT.

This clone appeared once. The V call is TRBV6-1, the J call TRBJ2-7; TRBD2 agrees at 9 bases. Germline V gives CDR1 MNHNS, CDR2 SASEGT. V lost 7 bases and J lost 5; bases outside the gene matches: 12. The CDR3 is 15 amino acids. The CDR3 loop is CASKTLRGGAHEQYF. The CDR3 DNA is TGTGCCAGCAAAACCCTACGCGGGGGGGCTCACGAGCAGTACTTC.

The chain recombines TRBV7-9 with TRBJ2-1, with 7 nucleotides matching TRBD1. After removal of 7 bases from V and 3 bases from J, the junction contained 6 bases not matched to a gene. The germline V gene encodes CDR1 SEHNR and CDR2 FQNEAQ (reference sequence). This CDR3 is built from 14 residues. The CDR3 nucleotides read TGTGCCAGCAACCGAGGACAGGACTACAATGAGCAGTTCTTC. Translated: CASNRGQDYNEQFF.

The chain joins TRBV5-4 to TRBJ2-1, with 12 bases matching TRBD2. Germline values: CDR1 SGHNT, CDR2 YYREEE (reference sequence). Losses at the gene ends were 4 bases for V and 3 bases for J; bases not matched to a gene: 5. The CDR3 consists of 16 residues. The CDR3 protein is CASSTGTSGFYNEQFF. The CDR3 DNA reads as TGTGCCAGCAGCACCGGGACTAGCGGGTTCTACAATGAGCAGTTCTTC.